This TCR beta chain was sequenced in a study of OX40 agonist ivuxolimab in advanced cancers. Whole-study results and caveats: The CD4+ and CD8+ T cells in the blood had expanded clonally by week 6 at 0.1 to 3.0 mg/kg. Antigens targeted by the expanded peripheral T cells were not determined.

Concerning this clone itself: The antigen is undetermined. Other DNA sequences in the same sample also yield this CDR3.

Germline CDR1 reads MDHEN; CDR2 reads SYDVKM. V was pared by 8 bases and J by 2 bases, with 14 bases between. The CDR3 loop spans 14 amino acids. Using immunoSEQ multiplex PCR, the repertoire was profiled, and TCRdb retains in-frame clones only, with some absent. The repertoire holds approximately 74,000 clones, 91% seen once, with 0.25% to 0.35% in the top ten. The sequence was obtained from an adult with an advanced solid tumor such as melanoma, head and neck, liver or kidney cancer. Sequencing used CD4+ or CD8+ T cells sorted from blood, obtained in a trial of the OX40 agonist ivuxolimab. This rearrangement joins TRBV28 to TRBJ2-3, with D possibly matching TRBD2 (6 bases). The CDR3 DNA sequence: TGTGCCAGCTTCGCTTGGGGGGACACAGATACGCAGTATTTT. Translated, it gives CASFAWGDTDTQYF.